The clone carrying this T cell receptor beta chain was recorded once. The record originates from a study of Graves' ophthalmopathy and Graves' hyperthyroidism. Donors with ophthalmopathy: moderate-to-severe activity, CAS ≥3, NOSPECS ≥4, duration under 3 months. Pregnancy or lactation, uncontrolled infections and other autoimmune diseases were grounds for excluding patients. PBMCs were obtained from approximately 10 ml of fresh peripheral blood. Amplification of TCR beta CDR3 regions used RNA transcripts. HTBI primers were employed in first-round RT-PCR, then a second-round multiplex PCR followed. TCRdb called the multiplex PCR reads again in MiXCR, with one record for every CDR3 protein. This sample carries roughly 230,000 distinct CDR3 sequences, under 25% of them seen once, and the ten largest clones take roughly 39%. V trimming: 2 bases; J trimming: 6 bases; junction bases outside the gene matches: 11. Germline V lookup: CDR1 MNHEY, CDR2 SVGAGI. CDR3 length equals 16 residues.

The sequence came from a woman between 50 and 59 years old with Graves' ophthalmopathy. Sample: peripheral blood. V usage is TRBV6-5 and J usage is TRBJ2-7; 9 bases fit TRBD1. This CDR3 is CASSYSLGQGSAEQYF. The CDR3 DNA reads TGTGCCAGCAGTTACAGCCTGGGACAGGGTTCGGCCGAGCAGTACTTC.